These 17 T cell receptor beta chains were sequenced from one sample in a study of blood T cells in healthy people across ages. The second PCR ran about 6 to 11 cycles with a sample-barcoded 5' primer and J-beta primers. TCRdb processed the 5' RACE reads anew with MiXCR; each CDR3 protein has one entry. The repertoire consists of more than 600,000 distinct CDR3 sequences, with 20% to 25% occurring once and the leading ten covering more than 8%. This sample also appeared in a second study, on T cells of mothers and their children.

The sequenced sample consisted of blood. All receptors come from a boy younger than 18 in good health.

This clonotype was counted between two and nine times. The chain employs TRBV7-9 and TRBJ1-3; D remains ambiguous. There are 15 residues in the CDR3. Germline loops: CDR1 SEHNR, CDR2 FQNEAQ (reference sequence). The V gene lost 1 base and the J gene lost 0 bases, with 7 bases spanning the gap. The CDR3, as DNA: TGTGCCAGCAGCTTAGATTCTCTCTCTGGAAACACCATATATTTT. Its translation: CASSLDSLSGNTIYF.

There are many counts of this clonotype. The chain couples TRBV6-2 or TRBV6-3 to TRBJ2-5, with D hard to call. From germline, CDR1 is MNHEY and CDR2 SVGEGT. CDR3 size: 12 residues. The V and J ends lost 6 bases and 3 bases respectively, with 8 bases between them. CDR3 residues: CASSYIEETQYF. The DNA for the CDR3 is TGTGCCAGCAGCTACATTGAAGAGACCCAGTACTTC.

CDR3 sequence reads: CASSPINGGGYTF. The CDR3 nucleotides read TGTGCCAGTAGTCCCATTAACGGGGGTGGCTACACCTTC. The chain joins TRBV19 to TRBJ1-2; perhaps TRBD1 as D (5 bases). CDR1 and CDR2 (germline): LNHDA, SQIVND (reference sequence). Trimming removed 5 bases at V and 7 bases at J, with 14 bases between. The length of the CDR3 is 13 residues.

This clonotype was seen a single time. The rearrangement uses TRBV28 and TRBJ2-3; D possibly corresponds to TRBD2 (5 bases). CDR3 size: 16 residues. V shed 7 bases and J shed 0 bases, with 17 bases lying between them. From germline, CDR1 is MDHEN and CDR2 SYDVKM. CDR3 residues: CASTIGLAISTDTQYF. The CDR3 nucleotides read TGTGCCAGCACCATCGGGCTAGCAATAAGCACAGATACGCAGTATTTT.

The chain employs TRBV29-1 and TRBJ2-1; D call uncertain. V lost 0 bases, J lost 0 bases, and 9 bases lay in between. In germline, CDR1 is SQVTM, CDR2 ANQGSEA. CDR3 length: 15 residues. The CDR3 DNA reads TGCAGCGTTGAAGACGGAAAGACCTCCTACAATGAGCAGTTCTTC. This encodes CSVEDGKTSYNEQFF.

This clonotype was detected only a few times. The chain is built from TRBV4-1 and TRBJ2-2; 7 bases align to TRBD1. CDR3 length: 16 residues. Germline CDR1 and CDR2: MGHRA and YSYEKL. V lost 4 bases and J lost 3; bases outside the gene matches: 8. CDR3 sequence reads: CASSPRRTGDTGELFF. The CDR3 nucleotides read TGCGCCAGCAGCCCTCGTCGCACAGGGGACACCGGGGAGCTGTTTTTT.

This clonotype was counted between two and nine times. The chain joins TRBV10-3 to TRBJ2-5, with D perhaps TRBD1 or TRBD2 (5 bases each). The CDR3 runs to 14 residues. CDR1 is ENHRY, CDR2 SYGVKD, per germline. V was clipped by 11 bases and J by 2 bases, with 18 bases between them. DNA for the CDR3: TGTGCCGCGAGGGACGGGGAAGGACAAGAGACCCAGTACTTC. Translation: CAARDGEGQETQYF.

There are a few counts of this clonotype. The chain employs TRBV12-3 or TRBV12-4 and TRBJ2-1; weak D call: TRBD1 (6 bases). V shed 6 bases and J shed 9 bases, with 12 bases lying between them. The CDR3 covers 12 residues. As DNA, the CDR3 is TGTGCCAGCAGCAAACAGGGCGGTGAGCAGTTCTTC. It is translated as CASSKQGGEQFF.

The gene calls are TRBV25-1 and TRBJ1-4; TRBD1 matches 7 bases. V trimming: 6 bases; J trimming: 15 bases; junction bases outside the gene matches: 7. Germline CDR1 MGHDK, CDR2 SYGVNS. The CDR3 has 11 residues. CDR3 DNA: TGTGCCAGCAGAGGAGGGCAGGGGGTGTTTTTT. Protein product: CASRGGQGVFF. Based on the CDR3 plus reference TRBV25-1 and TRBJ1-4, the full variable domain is EADIYQTPRYLVIGTGKKITLECSQTMGHDKMYWYQQDPGMELHLIHYSYGVNSTEKGDLSSESTVSRIRTEHFPLTLESARPSHTSQYLCASRGGQGVFFGSGTQLSVL.

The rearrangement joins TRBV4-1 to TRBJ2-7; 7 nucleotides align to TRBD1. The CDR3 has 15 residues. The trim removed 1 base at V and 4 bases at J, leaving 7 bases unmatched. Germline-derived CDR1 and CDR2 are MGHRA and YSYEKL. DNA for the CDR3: TGCGCCAGCAGCCAAGTTCTGAGGACAGGTTACGAGCAGTACTTC. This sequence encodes CASSQVLRTGYEQYF.

The CDR3 is CASSLGTGKAETQYF. CDR3 sequence (DNA): TGCGCCAGCAGCTTGGGTACAGGCAAGGCAGAGACCCAGTACTTC. V and J are TRBV5-1 and TRBJ2-5; possible D gene TRBD1, 5 bases. V was shortened by 0 bases and J by 4 bases, with 13 bases between the two germline ends. Germline loops: CDR1 SGHRS, CDR2 YFSETQ. The CDR3 is 15 residues long.

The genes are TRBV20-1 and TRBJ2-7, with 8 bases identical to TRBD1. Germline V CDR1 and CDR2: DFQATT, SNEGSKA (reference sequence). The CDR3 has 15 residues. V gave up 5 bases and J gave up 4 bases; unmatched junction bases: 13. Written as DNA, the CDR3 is TGCAGTGCTTCCCCGCGGGGACAGGAATTTTACGAGCAGTACTTC. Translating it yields CSASPRGQEFYEQYF.

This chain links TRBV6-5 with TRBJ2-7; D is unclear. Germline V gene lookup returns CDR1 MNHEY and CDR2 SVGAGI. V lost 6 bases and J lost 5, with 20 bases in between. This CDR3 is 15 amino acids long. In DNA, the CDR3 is TGTGCCAGCAGCCTGTCCCTTTCTGGGGTAAACGAGCAGTACTTC. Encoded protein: CASSLSLSGVNEQYF.

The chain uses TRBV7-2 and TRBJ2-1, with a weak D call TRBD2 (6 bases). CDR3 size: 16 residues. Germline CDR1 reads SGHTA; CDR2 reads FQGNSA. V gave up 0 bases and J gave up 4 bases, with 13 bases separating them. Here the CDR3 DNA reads TGTGCCAGCAGCTTAGCGACAGCGGGCTTGTACAATGAGCAGTTCTTC. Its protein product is CASSLATAGLYNEQFF. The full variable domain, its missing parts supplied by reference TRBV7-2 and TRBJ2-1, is GAGVSQSPSNKVTEKGKDVELRCDPISGHTALYWYRQSLGQGLEFLIYFQGNSAPDKSGLPSDRFSAERTGGSVSTLTIQRTQQEDSAVYLCASSLATAGLYNEQFFGPGTRLTVL.

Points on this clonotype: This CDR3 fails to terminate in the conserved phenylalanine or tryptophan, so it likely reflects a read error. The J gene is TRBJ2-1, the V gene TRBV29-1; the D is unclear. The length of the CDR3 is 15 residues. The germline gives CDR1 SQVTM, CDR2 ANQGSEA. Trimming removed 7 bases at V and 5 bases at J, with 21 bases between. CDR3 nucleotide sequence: TGCAGCGCCCCAAGGGTGTGGGCCGGTGACAATGAGCAGTTCGTC. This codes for CSAPRVWAGDNEQFV.

DNA of the CDR3: TGTGCCAGCAGGTCGTCCCTGAGCACCGGGGAGCTGTTTTTT. Protein: CASRSSLSTGELFF. This rearrangement joins TRBV11-2 to TRBJ2-2; no reliable D call. The CDR3 contains 14 residues. Trimming removed 6 bases at V and 4 bases at J, with 12 bases between. Germline V lookup: CDR1 SGHAT, CDR2 FQNNGV.

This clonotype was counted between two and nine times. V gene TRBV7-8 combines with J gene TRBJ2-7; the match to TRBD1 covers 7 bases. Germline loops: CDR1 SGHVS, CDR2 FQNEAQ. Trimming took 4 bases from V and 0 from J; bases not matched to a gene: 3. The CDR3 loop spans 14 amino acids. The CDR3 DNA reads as TGTGCCAGCAGCTCCGACAGGGACTCCTACGAGCAGTACTTC. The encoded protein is CASSSDRDSYEQYF.